The rows below give T cell receptor beta chains drawn from one sample of a study of T-cell memory formation after mild COVID-19. TCRdb itself ran the 5' RACE reads through MiXCR, one entry per CDR3 protein. Of 350,000 to 450,000 distinct CDR3 sequences listed, over 13% are singletons. What was sequenced was PBMCs or a T cell subset sorted from them (not recorded which). The receptors were sampled from a young man who had mild COVID-19 (a few samples of this study predate the infection). Cell type and time point are not known. CDR3s include the opening cysteine and the closing phenylalanine or tryptophan. The order of the fields is clone size, J gene, D gene, V gene, CDR3 DNA, CDR3 protein. D genes are given only for firm matches. Not all rows give a size; the values are once, few, many and, for expanded clones, a class.

.	TRBJ2-7	.	TRBV2	TGTGCCAGCAGTGCGTGGGGGCTGGACGAGCAGTACTTC	CASSAWGLDEQYF
.	TRBJ1-1	TRBD1	TRBV12-3/TRBV12-4	TGTGCCAGCAGACCCCTGACAGGGCCCACTGAAGCTTTCTTT	CASRPLTGPTEAFF
.	TRBJ2-5	.	TRBV6-2/TRBV6-3	TGTGCCAGCAGTTACTCTGGAGGGGGCGATTGGGGTGAGACCCAGTACTTC	CASSYSGGGDWGETQYF
many	TRBJ1-1	.	TRBV19	TGTGGCTCTACCTTCCGGTTGAACACTGAAGCTTTCTTT	CGSTFRLNTEAFF
few	TRBJ2-2	.	TRBV7-8	TGTGCCAGCAGCTTAGGCCCCGTGACACAAACGAACACCGGGGAGCTGTTTTTT	CASSLGPVTQTNTGELFF
few	TRBJ1-1	.	TRBV6-6	TGTGCCAGCAGTTACTTGGACAGTGAAGCTTTCTTT	CASSYLDSEAFF
.	TRBJ1-1	TRBD1	TRBV13	TGTGCCACCGACAGGGACCTCATGAACACTGAAGCTTTCTTT	CATDRDLMNTEAFF
few	TRBJ2-2	.	TRBV7-9	TGTGCCAGCAGCCCTCCCTGGCAGAACACCGGGGAGCTGTTTTTT	CASSPPWQNTGELFF
few	TRBJ2-1	.	TRBV5-5	TGTGCCAGCAGCCCAGATTTGGGCGATAGCTCCTACAATGAGCAGTTCTTC	CASSPDLGDSSYNEQFF
few	TRBJ2-7	TRBD1	TRBV5-1	TGCGCCAGCATGTCGGGACAGGGAGCCCACGAGCAGTACTTC	CASMSGQGAHEQYF
many	TRBJ1-3	.	TRBV12-3/TRBV12-4	TGTGCCAGCAGTTTAGAGTCGTGGGGCACCATATATTTT	CASSLESWGTIYF
few	TRBJ2-1	TRBD1	TRBV12-3/TRBV12-4	TGTGCCAGCAGTTTAGGGGACAGGGCGAACAATGAGCAGTTCTTC	CASSLGDRANNEQFF
.	TRBJ2-5	TRBD1	TRBV20-1	TGCAGTGCTAGAGATAAAGGACAGGCCCTAGAGACCCAGTACTTC	CSARDKGQALETQYF
.	TRBJ1-1	.	TRBV5-4	TGTGCCAGCAGCGGCCGGGACGGTGAAGCTTTCTTT	CASSGRDGEAFF
.	TRBJ1-1	.	TRBV12-3/TRBV12-4	TGTGCCAGCAGTTTCTCGGGCAGAAACACTGAAGCTTTCTTT	CASSFSGRNTEAFF
many	TRBJ2-3	TRBD1	TRBV5-1	TGCGCCAGCAGCCACACAGGGGGCGCAGATACGCAGTATTTT	CASSHTGGADTQYF
few	TRBJ1-6	.	TRBV7-9	TGTGCCAGCAGCCCCGGGCTTCAGAATTCACCCCTCCACTTT	CASSPGLQNSPLHF
many	TRBJ1-5	.	TRBV3-1	TGTGCCAGCAGCCAAGACATGATCCAGCCCCAGCATTTT	CASSQDMIQPQHF
few	TRBJ1-3	TRBD1	TRBV4-1	TGCGCCAGCAGCCAAGAAAGATGGAGACAGGGAAGTTCTGGAAACACCATATATTTT	CASSQERWRQGSSGNTIYF
.	TRBJ2-3	.	TRBV5-1	TGCGCCAGCAGCCAAGGGGACCCCCAGACAGATACGCAGTATTTT	CASSQGDPQTDTQYF
few	TRBJ2-1	TRBD1	TRBV18	TGTGCCAGCTCACCAAAGGGACAGGGAACGTACAATGAGCAGTTCTTC	CASSPKGQGTYNEQFF
many	TRBJ1-1	.	TRBV6-6	TGTGCCAGCAGGTTATACGCTGAGAACACTGAAGCTTTCTTT	CASRLYAENTEAFF
.	TRBJ1-2	.	TRBV5-6	TGTGCCAGCAGCACAGGGCCTTTCTATGGCTACACCTTC	CASSTGPFYGYTF
few	TRBJ1-2	TRBD1	TRBV20-1	TGCAGTGCCCTATCGCCAGGGGGGAACTATGGCTACACCTTC	CSALSPGGNYGYTF
few	TRBJ2-5	.	TRBV5-5	TGTGCCAGCAGCTTAGGACAGATGCAAGAGACCCAGTACTTC	CASSLGQMQETQYF
.	TRBJ2-3	TRBD2	TRBV24-1	TGTGCCACCAGTGCCCAGCGGGGGGGCACAGATACGCAGTATTTT	CATSAQRGGTDTQYF
.	TRBJ2-5	TRBD1	TRBV20-1	TGCAGTGCTAGCGGACAGGTTCAAGAGACCCAGTACTTC	CSASGQVQETQYF
.	TRBJ1-2	.	TRBV12-3/TRBV12-4	TGTGCCAGCAGTTTTCAGCCTAGTCAAGGCTACACCTTC	CASSFQPSQGYTF
few	TRBJ1-3	.	TRBV15	TGTGCCACCAGCCGGGAACAGATCCGCTCTGGAAACACCATATATTTT	CATSREQIRSGNTIYF
few	TRBJ2-3	TRBD2	TRBV11-2	TGTGCCAGCAGACATCTAGCGGGGGGCAGGGATACGCAGTATTTT	CASRHLAGGRDTQYF
few	TRBJ2-5	TRBD2	TRBV29-1	TGCAGCGTTGAAGTAGCGGGGCAGACCCAGTACTTC	CSVEVAGQTQYF
.	TRBJ1-2	.	TRBV27	TGTGCCAGCAGGACAGGCCCAAATGGCTACACCTTC	CASRTGPNGYTF
many	TRBJ2-3	.	TRBV10-3	TGTGCCATCAGTGAACTTAAAACGCAGTATTTT	CAISELKTQYF
few	TRBJ2-5	.	TRBV6-5	TGTGCCAGCAGTAACGAAGAGACCCAGTACTTC	CASSNEETQYF
.	TRBJ1-1	TRBD1	TRBV6-5	TGTGCCAGCAGCCGGGGACAGACGAACACTGAAGCTTTCTTT	CASSRGQTNTEAFF
.	TRBJ2-3	.	TRBV3-1	TGTGCCAGCAGCCAGGACTCCTACACAGATACGCAGTATTTT	CASSQDSYTDTQYF
.	TRBJ1-6	.	TRBV7-8	TGTGCCAGCAGCCTCATTGGGAATTCACCCCTCCACTTT	CASSLIGNSPLHF
many	TRBJ1-1	.	TRBV12-3/TRBV12-4	TGTGCCAGCAGTTTCTTTGACAGACGCACTGAAGCTTTCTTT	CASSFFDRRTEAFF
few	TRBJ2-1	TRBD2	TRBV20-1	TGCAGTGCTAGAGATCCTAGCGGGGGGGACAATGAGCAGTTCTTC	CSARDPSGGDNEQFF
.	TRBJ2-4	.	TRBV7-2	TGTGCCAGCAGCGACCTGGACCAGAAAAACATTCAGTACTTC	CASSDLDQKNIQYF
.	TRBJ1-5	.	TRBV12-3/TRBV12-4	TGTGCCAGCAGTCCGCCCGGCCATAGCAATCAGCCCCAGCATTTT	CASSPPGHSNQPQHF
few	TRBJ2-1	TRBD2	TRBV20-1	TGCAGTGCTAGAGGCGGGAGTGAGCAGTTCTTC	CSARGGSEQFF
.	TRBJ2-5	.	TRBV5-1	TGCGCCAGCAGACCCGGGACACCCCGAGGGGAGACCCAGTACTTC	CASRPGTPRGETQYF
.	TRBJ2-1	TRBD1	TRBV4-1	TGCGCCAGCAGCCAAGAGAGGGGGTATGGAATAGGGACAGGGTCGGGTGAGCAGTTCTTC	CASSQERGYGIGTGSGEQFF
.	TRBJ2-2	TRBD1	TRBV27	TGTGCCAGCAATCGGGGAGGGACAGGGGCCGGAGGTTTGGCGAACACCGGGGAGCTGTTTTTT	CASNRGGTGAGGLANTGELFF
.	TRBJ2-4	.	TRBV29-1	TGCAGCGTTGAAACCGGGCTCAAAAACATTCAGTACTTC	CSVETGLKNIQYF
few	TRBJ2-1	.	TRBV7-2	TGTGCCAGCAGCTTACGTTGGACCCTTTACAATGAGCAGTTCTTC	CASSLRWTLYNEQFF
.	TRBJ2-3	.	TRBV5-6	TGTGCCAGCAGCTTGGTTGTCCGGACTAACTCAGAAGATACGCAGTATTTT	CASSLVVRTNSEDTQYF
.	TRBJ2-3	TRBD2	TRBV5-1	TGCGCCAGCAGCAGGGGACTAGCGGGACTCACAGATACGCAGTATTTT	CASSRGLAGLTDTQYF
few	TRBJ2-5	TRBD1	TRBV7-3	TGTGCCAGCAGCTCGGCTGACAGGGGGGAGACCCAGTACTTC	CASSSADRGETQYF
few	TRBJ2-1	.	TRBV29-1	TGCAGCGTTGAATCGGCGAACAATGAGCAGTTCTTC	CSVESANNEQFF
.	TRBJ1-2	.	TRBV3-2	TGTGCCAGCAGCCAGATTAGGGACAGGGAATTTGATGGCTACACCTTC	CASSQIRDREFDGYTF
many	TRBJ1-2	.	TRBV7-2	TGTGCCAGCAGCCCTGGACAGCCAACGGGCTACACCTTC	CASSPGQPTGYTF
.	TRBJ1-1	.	TRBV27	TGTGCCAGCAGTCAGACACCTGAGGACGGTGAAGCTTTCTTT	CASSQTPEDGEAFF
.	TRBJ2-1	.	TRBV7-2	TGTGCCAGCAGCTTAGGGTTACGGCAGTTCTTC	CASSLGLRQFF